These 20 T cell receptor beta chains share one sample of origin, sequenced in a study of blood T cell repertoires in COVID-19. Produced via immunoSEQ multiplex PCR; TCRdb's table is partial and in-frame only. The table shows approximately 100,000 clones, with roughly 80% occurring only once. What was sequenced was peripheral blood. The receptors stem from a woman aged 80 or over with active or convalescent COVID-19.

V is TRBV7-9 and J is TRBJ1-1; 7 nucleotides match TRBD1. Per germline, CDR1 SEHNR and CDR2 FQNEAQ (reference sequence). Trimming removed 3 bases from V and 2 bases from J; junction bases left unmatched: 9. The CDR3 length is 16 residues. CDR3 amino acids: CASSFATGTENTEAFF. The DNA of the CDR3 is TGTGCCAGCAGCTTCGCCACCGGGACAGAAAACACTGAAGCTTTCTTT.

The V call is TRBV27, the J call TRBJ2-7; the match to TRBD1 covers 7 bases. The ends lost 6 bases at V and 5 bases at J; junction bases unmatched: 7. Germline CDR1 MNHEY, CDR2 SMNVEV (reference sequence). The CDR3 is made up of 13 amino acids. The CDR3 DNA reads as TGTGCCAGCAGGACAGGGAATAGGAACGAGCAGTACTTC. Translated, it gives CASRTGNRNEQYF.

This clone has only one observation. V and J are TRBV6-5 and TRBJ2-7; 7 bases fit TRBD2. Per the germline V gene, CDR1 is MNHEY and CDR2 is SVGAGI. The length of the CDR3 is 13 residues. Germline trimming cut 8 bases from V and 3 bases from J; bases unmatched to any gene: 7. This CDR3 reads CASLAGANYEQYF. Here the CDR3 DNA reads TGTGCCAGCTTGGCGGGAGCGAACTACGAGCAGTACTTC.

The chain carries TRBV6-1 and TRBJ2-7; 9 bases align to TRBD1. Trimming removed 3 bases from V and 4 bases from J; junction bases left unmatched: 10. The CDR3 is made up of 16 amino acids. Germline CDR1 MNHNS, CDR2 SASEGT. CDR3 region: CASSELPRTGAYEQYF. The CDR3 DNA is TGTGCCAGCAGTGAGCTACCTAGGACAGGGGCTTACGAGCAGTACTTC.

The genes are TRBV4-1 and TRBJ2-7; TRBD2 matches at 11 bases. Germline trimming cut 1 base from V and 4 bases from J; bases unmatched to any gene: 6. The CDR3 totals 16 residues. Germline V lookup: CDR1 MGHRA, CDR2 YSYEKL. CDR3 residues: CASSQGLAGINYEQYF. CDR3 sequence (DNA): TGCGCCAGCAGCCAAGGACTAGCGGGGATCAATTACGAGCAGTACTTC.

The rearrangement uses TRBV10-3 and TRBJ1-2; 9 bases line up with TRBD1. With V trimmed by 0 bases and J by 8 bases, 7 bases remained unmatched. This CDR3 spans 15 amino acids. CDR1 and CDR2 (germline): ENHRY, SYGVKD. CDR3 sequence reads: CAISESSGTGSGYTF. CDR3 DNA sequence: TGTGCCATCAGTGAGTCGTCAGGGACAGGGTCGGGCTACACCTTC.

The chain joins TRBV12-2 to TRBJ2-1; the table's D call of TRBD2 was not tested on the DNA. TRBV12-2 is recorded as a pseudogene. CDR3 size: 18 residues. As DNA, the CDR3 is TGTGCAAGTCGCTTAGGGATAGCGGGAGGGAAATCCTACAATGAGCAGTTCTTC. It yields the protein CASRLGIAGGKSYNEQFF.

V is TRBV7-2 and J is TRBJ2-5; 7 bases are shared with TRBD2. Germline V CDR1 and CDR2: SGHTA, FQGNSA. The CDR3 runs to 16 residues. The J segment lost 1 base and the V segment lost 1 base, leaving 6 bases of the junction unmatched. The CDR3 region is CASSLVGAGPQETQYF. Written as DNA, the CDR3 is TGTGCCAGCAGCTTAGTTGGAGCGGGACCCCAAGAGACCCAGTACTTC.

The chain recombines TRBV11-2 with TRBJ2-7; 7 nucleotides agree with TRBD2. The CDR3 is 13 amino acids. Germline CDR1 reads SGHAT; CDR2 reads FQNNGV. The ends lost 8 bases at V and 3 bases at J; junction bases unmatched: 7. The CDR3 DNA reads as TGTGCCAGCCGAACTAGCGATGTCTACGAGCAGTACTTC. Protein product: CASRTSDVYEQYF.

This sequence joins TRBV2 and TRBJ2-1; maybe TRBD1 (5 bases). Trimming left V 3 bases short and J 3 bases short, with 6 bases between. Germline V gene data show CDR1 as SNHLY and CDR2 as FYNNEI. The CDR3 runs 13 residues. The CDR3 DNA is TGTGCCAGCAGTGACCAGGGCTACAATGAGCAGTTCTTC. Translated: CASSDQGYNEQFF.

V usage is TRBV6-2 or TRBV6-3 and J usage is TRBJ1-2; weak D call: TRBD1 (6 bases). From germline, CDR1 is MNHEY and CDR2 SVGEGT. The CDR3 length is 14 residues. Trimming left V 6 bases short and J 6 bases short, with 17 bases between. Written as DNA, the CDR3 is TGTGCCAGCAGCGCCGGGACACCTTTCAATGGCTACACCTTC. Its translation: CASSAGTPFNGYTF.

The chain has TRBV7-9 and TRBJ2-5, with D uncertain. The CDR3 sequence is 14 residues long. Germline V gives CDR1 SEHNR, CDR2 FQNEAQ (reference sequence). The V end was cut by 1 base, the J end by 3 bases, with 9 bases between. The CDR3 loop is CASSLDAVEETQYF. The CDR3 coding sequence is TGTGCCAGCAGCTTAGATGCAGTGGAAGAGACCCAGTACTTC.

The DNA for the CDR3 is TGCGCCAGCGGAAACACAGGCGGCTCCTACAATGAGCAGTTCTTC. Translating it yields CASGNTGGSYNEQFF. The chain uses TRBV5-1 and TRBJ2-1; a possible D gene is TRBD1 (5 bases). Trimming pared 7 bases from V and 0 bases from J, leaving 14 bases between. This CDR3 is built from 15 residues. Germline CDR1 reads SGHRS; CDR2 reads YFSETQ.

The chain carries TRBV19 and TRBJ2-1; TRBD1 aligns across 10 bases. The CDR3 extends over 16 amino acids. The V segment lost 6 bases and the J segment 4 bases; nucleotides outside the gene matches: 9. Germline assignment: CDR1 LNHDA and CDR2 SQIVND (reference sequence). The CDR3 loop reads CASRSGTGAKYNEQFF. The DNA for the CDR3 is TGTGCCAGTAGGAGTGGGACAGGGGCGAAATACAATGAGCAGTTCTTC.

V usage is TRBV12-2 and J usage is TRBJ2-1; TRBD1, the table's D call, lacks a check against the DNA. TRBV12-2 is noted as a pseudogene. The CDR3 has 15 residues. The CDR3, as DNA: TGTGCAAGTCGTAGACCGGGACAGGGAGTTGGAGAGCAGTTCTTC. It specifies CASRRPGQGVGEQFF.

In DNA, the CDR3 is TGTGCCAGCTCACCACTTACCGACACTAGCACAGATACGCAGTATTTT. This encodes CASSPLTDTSTDTQYF. The chain combines TRBV18 with TRBJ2-3; D is undetermined. V lost 1 base, J lost 0 bases, and 11 bases lay in between. This CDR3 has 16 residues. Germline loops: CDR1 KGHSH, CDR2 LQKENI. Together with reference TRBV18 and TRBJ2-3, the CDR3 gives the full variable domain: NAGVMQNPRHLVRRRGQEARLRCSPMKGHSHVYWYRQLPEEGLKFMVYLQKENIIDESGMPKERFSAEFPKEGPSILRIQQVVRGDSAAYFCASSPLTDTSTDTQYFGPGTRLTVL.

This clone turned up a few times. The V gene is TRBV6-5, the J gene TRBJ1-1; 10 nucleotides line up with TRBD1. The ends lost 5 bases at V and 8 bases at J; junction bases unmatched: 5. CDR1 and CDR2 (germline): MNHEY, SVGAGI. The CDR3 has 13 residues. The CDR3 nucleotides read TGTGCCAGCAGTCCACCGACAGGGGGCGAAGCTTTCTTT. Translation: CASSPPTGGEAFF.

The V and J genes are TRBV5-8 and TRBJ2-7; weak D call: TRBD1 (6 bases). Deletions cut 4 bases from V and 4 bases from J, with 15 bases between. Germline lookup yields CDR1 SGHTS and CDR2 YDEGEE. The CDR3 is 14 residues long. CDR3 in DNA: TGTGCCAGCAGCAAACAGGGAAATTTGTACGAGCAGTACTTC. Amino acids: CASSKQGNLYEQYF.

This chain joins TRBV3-1 (or the pseudogene TRBV3-2) and TRBJ1-1, with a weak D call TRBD1 (5 bases). V lost 4 bases and J 1 base, leaving 10 bases between the germline ends. The length of the CDR3 is 14 residues. Germline V gene sequence: CDR1 LGHDT, CDR2 YNNKEL (reference sequence). The CDR3 coding sequence is TGTGCCAGCAGCCCCGGACATAAGAACACTGAAGCTTTCTTT. Amino acid sequence: CASSPGHKNTEAFF.

This clone showed up just once. The gene calls are TRBV30 and TRBJ2-3; 11 bases match TRBD2. Germline trimming cut 1 base from V and 2 bases from J; bases unmatched to any gene: 2. CDR1 is GTSNPN and CDR2 is SVGIG in the germline V gene (reference sequence). The CDR3 spans 15 residues. The CDR3 loop reads CAWSATSGATDTQYF. In DNA form, the CDR3 reads TGTGCCTGGAGTGCGACTAGCGGGGCCACAGATACGCAGTATTTT.